This T cell receptor (beta chain) was documented in a study of blood T cell repertoires in COVID-19. Study background: Samples of COVID-19 (acute and convalescent) were obtained from the United States, Italy and Spain. T cells, B-cell-depleted T cells, or PBMCs supplied cDNA or gDNA.

Germline V gene lookup returns CDR1 KGHSH and CDR2 LQKENI. Trimming left V 3 bases short and J 5 bases short, with 13 bases between. The CDR3 has 14 residues. Original data processing: The assay estimated nucleated cells by amplifying reference gene primers. Repertoires were generated with immunoSEQ multiplex PCR, while TCRdb's copy carries only in-frame clones and drops some. V, J and clone size are taken as reported in that table, and D and trimming were inferred from the DNA itself. The sample lists around 100,000 clones, 80% to 90% occurring once. The sample taken for sequencing was peripheral blood. The sequence was obtained from a woman aged 55-70 years with acute or convalescent COVID-19. The chain combines TRBV18 with TRBJ1-1; no firm D call. In DNA, the CDR3 is TGTGCCAGCTCACCCGGACTTCGGCCGACTGAAGCTTTCTTT. Translation gives CASSPGLRPTEAFF.